This T cell receptor (beta chain) was sequenced during a study of T cell responses to AZD1222 COVID-19 vaccine. Study results and limitations: The repertoires were collected only after the peak T cell response.

As to this clone: The antigen is unknown.

CDR1 is WNHNN, CDR2 SYGVQD, per germline (reference sequence). The germline V and J ends were trimmed by 5 bases and 10 bases, with 18 bases remaining between them. This CDR3 comprises 15 residues. The repertoire was sequenced with immunoSEQ multiplex PCR; TCRdb's copy has only in-frame clones and lacks some. The sample records 150,000 to 200,000 clones, over 85% being singletons. The TCR was taken from an adult who received the MenACWY meningococcal vaccine as a control. The input for sequencing was peripheral blood, taken 28 days after the second dose of the MenACWY control vaccine. This chain links TRBV10-1 with TRBJ1-6; no definite D call. In nucleotides, the CDR3 is TGCGCCAGCAGTCGGGAAACTTCGGGGTCCTCACCCCTCCACTTT. This translates into CASSRETSGSSPLHF.